These 18 T cell receptor beta chains share one sample of origin, sequenced in a study of CD4+ T cells in melanoma. TCRdb's copy holds only in-frame clones and misses some; the assay was immunoSEQ multiplex PCR. The data hold about 55,000 clones, with 60% to 80% observed a single time. The sequencing sample was made of tumor tissue. These receptors were taken from a human donor with melanoma.

The rearrangement joins TRBV5-1 to TRBJ2-5; 7 positions agree with TRBD1. The germline gives CDR1 SGHRS, CDR2 YFSETQ. Trimming at V came to 0 bases and at J to 3 bases, leaving 5 bases not matched to a gene. The CDR3 sequence is 15 residues long. CDR3: CASSLDEGQEETQYF. CDR3 sequence (DNA): TGCGCCAGCAGCTTGGATGAAGGACAGGAAGAGACCCAGTACTTC. Supplemented by reference TRBV5-1 and TRBJ2-5, the full variable domain reads KAGVTQTPRYLIKTRGQQVTLSCSPISGHRSVSWYQQTPGQGLQFLFEYFSETQRNKGNFPGRFSGRQFSNSRSEMNVSTLELGDSALYLCASSLDEGQEETQYFGPGTRLLVL.

This clone was seen only once. V is TRBV5-1 and J is TRBJ1-2; possibly TRBD1 for D (5 bases). The CDR3 runs to 15 residues. The germline V gene has CDR1 SGHRS and CDR2 YFSETQ. Trimming shortened V by 4 bases and J by 3 bases, and 16 bases separated the two germline ends. The CDR3 DNA reads as TGCGCCAGCAGCACTCAGGGACGGGGGTACTATGGCTACACCTTC. This encodes CASSTQGRGYYGYTF.

The rearrangement links TRBV30 to TRBJ1-1; 11 nucleotides align to TRBD1. The CDR3 spans 14 residues. Germline CDR1 and CDR2: GTSNPN and SVGIG (reference sequence). Trimming removed 0 bases from V and 8 bases from J; junction bases left unmatched: 5. The CDR3 nucleotides are TGTGCCTGGAGTGTACGGGACAGGGGGTGGGAAGCTTTCTTT. This gives the protein CAWSVRDRGWEAFF.

About this clone itself: The germline gene is not matched at one end of the junction; a read error may be the cause. The V gene is TRBV11-2, the J gene TRBJ2-1; 9 nucleotides align to TRBD1. Germline assignment: CDR1 SGHAT and CDR2 FQNNGV. There are 12 residues in the CDR3. Here the CDR3 reads CASSSHGTGSLF. As DNA, the CDR3 is TGTGCCAGCAGCTCCCACGGGACAGGGTCGCTCTTC.

Only a few counts were recorded for this clone. The CDR3 spells CASSPLTEGNQPQHF. The CDR3 coding sequence is TGTGCCAGTAGTCCCCTGACTGAGGGCAATCAGCCCCAGCATTTT. V usage is TRBV19 and J usage is TRBJ1-5; D gene unclear. CDR1 and CDR2 from the germline V gene are LNHDA and SQIVND (reference sequence). The ends were cut back, 5 bases at V and 2 bases at J, with 13 bases in the middle. This CDR3 is built from 15 residues.

The chain recombines TRBV30 with TRBJ2-1, with D perhaps matching TRBD2 (7 bases). Trimming removed 1 base from V and 7 bases from J, with 17 bases in between. In germline, CDR1 is GTSNPN, CDR2 SVGIG (reference sequence). The CDR3 totals 15 residues. The CDR3 sequence: CAWSAPGGGGNEQFF. CDR3 nucleotide sequence: TGTGCCTGGAGTGCGCCTGGCGGGGGCGGGAATGAGCAGTTCTTC.

This clone is categorized as medium-sized (0.01 to 0.1%). V and J are TRBV19 and TRBJ1-5; D is unclear. Germline V lookup: CDR1 LNHDA, CDR2 SQIVND (reference sequence). V dropped 3 bases and J dropped 3 bases, with 9 bases sitting between them. The CDR3 totals 14 residues. The CDR3 is CASSMGSYNQPQHF. In DNA form, the CDR3 reads TGTGCCAGTAGTATGGGTAGCTACAATCAGCCCCAGCATTTT. Full variable domain (missing parts from reference TRBV19 and TRBJ1-5): DGGITQSPKYLFRKEGQNVTLSCEQNLNHDAMYWYRQDPGQGLRLIYYSQIVNDFQKGDIAEGYSVSREKKESFPLTVTSAQKNPTAFYLCASSMGSYNQPQHFGDGTRLSIL.

This rearrangement joins TRBV27 to TRBJ2-1; possible D gene TRBD1, 6 bases. V shed 5 bases and J shed 4 bases, with 9 bases lying between them. The CDR3 contains 13 residues. The germline gives CDR1 MNHEY, CDR2 SMNVEV (reference sequence). The CDR3 DNA reads TGTGCCAGCAGTAGGACAGCGTACAATGAGCAGTTCTTC. It is translated as CASSRTAYNEQFF.

The chain carries TRBV7-6 and TRBJ1-6, with TRBD1 matching 7 bases. V gave up 5 bases and J gave up 6 bases; unmatched junction bases: 4. The V gene's germline CDR1 is SGHVS and CDR2 FNYEAQ. This CDR3 contains 14 residues. The chain's CDR3 is CASSVGQPNSPLHF. The CDR3 DNA is TGTGCCAGCAGCGTGGGACAGCCTAATTCACCCCTCCACTTT.

This clone was detected only a few times. This chain joins TRBV7-9 and TRBJ2-5, with a possible D match to TRBD1 (7 bases). Per germline, CDR1 SEHNR and CDR2 FQNEAQ (reference sequence). V lost 5 bases and J lost 0, with 13 bases in between. The CDR3 length is 15 residues. This CDR3 is CASSGRGQNQETQYF. In DNA form, the CDR3 reads TGTGCCAGCAGCGGGCGGGGACAGAACCAAGAGACCCAGTACTTC.

The rearrangement uses TRBV13 and TRBJ1-1; D is uncertain. Between the trimmed V and J ends, which lost 7 bases and 4 bases, there was a span of 16 bases. CDR3 size: 14 residues. Per the germline V gene, CDR1 is PRHDT and CDR2 is FYEKMQ (reference sequence). CDR3 coding DNA: TGTGCCAGCACTACAGCTACGGCAACCACTGAAGCTTTCTTT. Protein sequence: CASTTATATTEAFF.

At least ten counts were recorded for this clone. V and J are TRBV5-6 and TRBJ1-2; tentatively, D is TRBD1 (5 bases). CDR3 length: 14 residues. Per the germline V gene, CDR1 is SGHDT and CDR2 is YYEEEE. The ends were cut back, 3 bases at V and 0 bases at J, with 9 bases in the middle. DNA for the CDR3: TGTGCCAGCAGCTCCGACAGCACTAACTATGGCTACACCTTC. The encoded protein is CASSSDSTNYGYTF.

The V and J genes are TRBV29-1 and TRBJ2-7; D may be TRBD1 (5 bases). The V gene's germline CDR1 is SQVTM and CDR2 ANQGSEA. The germline V and J ends were trimmed by 6 bases and 3 bases, with 12 bases remaining between them. The CDR3 runs 12 residues. This CDR3 is CSVAQGVYEQYF. Here the CDR3 DNA reads TGCAGCGTAGCCCAAGGGGTCTACGAGCAGTACTTC.

This chain links TRBV6-6 with TRBJ2-5; 12 bases are a match to TRBD2. The V segment lost 5 bases and the J segment 2 bases; nucleotides outside the gene matches: 6. The CDR3 contains 16 residues. In germline, CDR1 is MNHNY, CDR2 SVGAGI (reference sequence). The CDR3 coding sequence is TGTGCCAGCAGTCACTATGGGACTAGCGGGCAAGAGACCCAGTACTTC. Amino acids: CASSHYGTSGQETQYF.

V usage is TRBV5-5 and J usage is TRBJ1-1; 7 bases align to TRBD1. The CDR3 is 16 amino acids. Per the germline V gene, CDR1 is SGHKS and CDR2 is YYEKEE (reference sequence). V trimming: 4 bases; J trimming: 0 bases; junction bases outside the gene matches: 9. CDR3: CASSVLPTGVNTEAFF. DNA for the CDR3: TGTGCCAGCAGCGTGCTGCCTACAGGGGTGAACACTGAAGCTTTCTTT.

This clone was picked up many times. The chain employs TRBV19 and TRBJ1-2, with D possibly matching TRBD1 (5 bases). This CDR3 has 17 amino acids. Germline V CDR1 and CDR2: LNHDA, SQIVND (reference sequence). The V gene lost 3 bases and the J gene lost 3 bases, with 20 bases spanning the gap. CDR3 in DNA: TGTGCCAGTAGTATTACGGCCTGGATCAGGGTATACTATGGCTACACCTTC. This codes for CASSITAWIRVYYGYTF. Combining the CDR3 with reference TRBV19 and TRBJ1-2 gives the whole variable domain DGGITQSPKYLFRKEGQNVTLSCEQNLNHDAMYWYRQDPGQGLRLIYYSQIVNDFQKGDIAEGYSVSREKKESFPLTVTSAQKNPTAFYLCASSITAWIRVYYGYTFGSGTRLTVV.

The J gene is TRBJ1-1, the V gene TRBV5-4; 7 bases are shared with TRBD1. The CDR3 has 14 amino acids. Germline V CDR1 and CDR2: SGHNT, YYREEE (reference sequence). V dropped 0 bases and J dropped 4; count of bases not matched to a gene: 3. CDR3 sequence reads: CASSLGTGVTEAFF. CDR3 nucleotides: TGTGCCAGCAGCTTGGGAACAGGGGTCACTGAAGCTTTCTTT.

The V gene is TRBV13, the J gene TRBJ1-2, with D uncertain. The ends were cut back, 1 base at V and 7 bases at J, with 16 bases in the middle. CDR1 PRHDT and CDR2 FYEKMQ come from the germline V gene (reference sequence). The CDR3 covers 15 residues. The chain's CDR3 is CASSLDPLGSSGYTF. Written as DNA, the CDR3 is TGTGCCAGCAGCTTAGACCCTCTGGGGTCGTCTGGCTACACCTTC.